This T cell receptor (beta chain) was profiled in a study of T cell responses to AZD1222 COVID-19 vaccine. The V segment lost 5 bases and the J segment 3 bases; nucleotides outside the gene matches: 6. CDR1 is MNHNY and CDR2 is SVGAGI in the germline V gene (reference sequence). The CDR3 covers 15 residues. This table comes from immunoSEQ multiplex PCR, and its TCRdb copy is limited to in-frame clones, with some not included. The profile covers around 150,000 clones, with just over 90% appearing a single time and 1% to 1.5% taken by the ten largest. In regard to this clone: The antigen is unknown.

General observations from the study: Seropositive at baseline were only a handful of AZD1222 recipients. The donor group comprised mostly white British people and more females; the analysis possibly underestimated clonal diversity. Repertoire sampling occurred only after the peak T cell response. Among spike-specific TCRs, nearly half reportedly target unmutated variant regions.

The chain uses TRBV6-6 and TRBJ1-5, with TRBD1 matching 8 bases. The sequence was collected from an adult who received the AZD1222 COVID-19 vaccine. Here the sequenced sample was peripheral blood, taken 28 days after the second AZD1222 dose. The CDR3 DNA follows: TGTGCCAGCAGTAACCAGGGGGCCGCCAATCAGCCCCAGCATTTT. Its translation: CASSNQGAANQPQHF.